The source of this TCR beta chain is a study of T cell repertoires in cytomegalovirus infection. Looking at the study overall: Selected CMV epitopes included recently identified HLA-C-restricted ones as well as well-studied HLA-B-restricted ones. Shared public TCR beta signatures pointed to both CMV infection and a matching HLA type.

The study, taken as a whole, reports: HLA-C-restricted CMV clonotypes gave the most frequent clonotype in two of eight donors.

The CDR3 has 15 residues. Losses at the gene ends were 0 bases for V and 4 bases for J; bases not matched to a gene: 8. The germline gives CDR1 DFQATT, CDR2 SNEGSKA (reference sequence). Worth noting for this clonotype: Its target is not known.

From the reads, TCRdb called clonotypes with MiXCR, one entry per CDR3 protein. This sample has some 800,000 distinct CDR3 sequences, with roughly 29% found just once. This sequence joins TRBV20-1 and TRBJ2-5; 7 bases align to TRBD1. The sequences come from cultured CD8+ T cells from PBMCs, collected from culture after CMV antigen stimulation. This receptor was taken from a human donor in good health (CMV status not recorded). Some clones in this sample may be carry-over from other donors' samples. CDR3 DNA sequence: TGCAGTGCTAGAGATCGGGAAGGGGGCGTAGAGACCCAGTACTTC. Translating it yields CSARDREGGVETQYF.